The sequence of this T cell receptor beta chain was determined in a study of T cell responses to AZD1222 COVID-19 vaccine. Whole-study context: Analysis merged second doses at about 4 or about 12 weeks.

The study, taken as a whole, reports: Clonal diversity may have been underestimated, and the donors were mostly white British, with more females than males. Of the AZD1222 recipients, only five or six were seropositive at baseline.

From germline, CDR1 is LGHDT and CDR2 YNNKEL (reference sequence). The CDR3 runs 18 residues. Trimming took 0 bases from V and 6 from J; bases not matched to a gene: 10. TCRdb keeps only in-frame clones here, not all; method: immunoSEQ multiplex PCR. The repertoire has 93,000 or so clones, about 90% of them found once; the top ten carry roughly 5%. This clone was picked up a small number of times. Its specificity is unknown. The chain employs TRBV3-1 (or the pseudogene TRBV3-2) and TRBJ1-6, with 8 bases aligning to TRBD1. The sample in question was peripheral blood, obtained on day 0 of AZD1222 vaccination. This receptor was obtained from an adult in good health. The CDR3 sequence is CASSQETVITGGNSPLHF. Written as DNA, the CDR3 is TGTGCCAGCAGCCAAGAGACCGTGATCACAGGGGGTAATTCACCCCTCCACTTT.